The clone carrying this T cell receptor (beta chain) was counted at least ten times. Germline lookup yields CDR1 SGHTA and CDR2 FQGNSA. The CDR3 contains 13 residues. Trimming removed 0 bases from V and 4 bases from J, with 6 bases in between. This sample is part of a study of Graves' ophthalmopathy and Graves' hyperthyroidism. Amplification of TCR beta CDR3 regions used RNA transcripts. After a first-round RT-PCR with HTBI primers, a second-round multiplex PCR was run. One entry per CDR3 protein, called by TCRdb with MiXCR from the multiplex PCR reads. Here the sample spans approximately 500,000 distinct CDR3 sequences, over 13% being singletons. Under 3 months in duration, the ophthalmopathy in affected donors had moderate-to-severe activity, CAS ≥3 and NOSPECS ≥4. Each diagnosis was determined on the basis of clinical symptoms, serum thyroxine, TRAb, thyroid ultrasound and orbital computed tomography.

The source of this sequence is a woman aged 30 to 39 with Graves' ophthalmopathy. The source material was blood. The chain carries TRBV7-2 and TRBJ1-1; no clear D gene. CDR3 loop: CASSLAYTTEAFF. For the CDR3, the DNA is TGTGCCAGCAGCTTAGCGTATACCACTGAAGCTTTCTTT.